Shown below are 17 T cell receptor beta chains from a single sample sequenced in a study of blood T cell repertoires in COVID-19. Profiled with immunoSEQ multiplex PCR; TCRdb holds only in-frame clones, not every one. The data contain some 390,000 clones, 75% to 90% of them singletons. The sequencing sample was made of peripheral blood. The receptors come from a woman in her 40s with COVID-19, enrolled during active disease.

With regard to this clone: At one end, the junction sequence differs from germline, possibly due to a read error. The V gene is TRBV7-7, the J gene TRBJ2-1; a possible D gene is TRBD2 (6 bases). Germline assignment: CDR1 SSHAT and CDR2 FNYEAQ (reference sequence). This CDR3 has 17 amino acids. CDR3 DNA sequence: TGTGCTAGCAGCTCCGACGGAGGGTGGGACGGTAACAATGAGCAGTTCTTC. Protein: CASSSDGGWDGNNEQFF.

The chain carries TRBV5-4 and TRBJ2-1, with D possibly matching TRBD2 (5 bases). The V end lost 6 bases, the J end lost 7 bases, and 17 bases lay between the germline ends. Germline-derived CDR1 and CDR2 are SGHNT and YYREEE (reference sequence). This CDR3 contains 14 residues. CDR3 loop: CASKHNDYWNEQFF. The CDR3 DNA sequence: TGTGCCAGCAAACACAACGACTACTGGAATGAGCAGTTCTTC.

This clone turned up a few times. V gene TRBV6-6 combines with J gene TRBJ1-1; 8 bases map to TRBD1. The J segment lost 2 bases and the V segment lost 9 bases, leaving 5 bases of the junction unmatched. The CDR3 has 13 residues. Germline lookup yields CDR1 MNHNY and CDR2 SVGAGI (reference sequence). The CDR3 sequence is CASNDRGNTEAFF. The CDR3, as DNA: TGTGCCAGTAACGACAGGGGCAACACTGAAGCTTTCTTT.

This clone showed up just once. The CDR3 bases are TGTGCCAGCAGCTCACTGACTAGCGGGTCGGGGGAGCAGTTCTTC. Its translation: CASSSLTSGSGEQFF. The chain is built from TRBV11-2 and TRBJ2-1, with TRBD2 matching 10 bases. This CDR3 region has 15 residues. Germline-derived CDR1 and CDR2 are SGHAT and FQNNGV. V trimming: 4 bases; J trimming: 10 bases; junction bases outside the gene matches: 10.

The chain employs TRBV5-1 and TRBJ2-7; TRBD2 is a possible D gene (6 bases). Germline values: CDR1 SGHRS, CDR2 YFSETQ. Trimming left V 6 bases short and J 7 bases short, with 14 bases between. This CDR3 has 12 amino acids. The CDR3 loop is CASTWVAGEQYF. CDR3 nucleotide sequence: TGCGCCAGCACGTGGGTTGCGGGGGAGCAGTACTTC.

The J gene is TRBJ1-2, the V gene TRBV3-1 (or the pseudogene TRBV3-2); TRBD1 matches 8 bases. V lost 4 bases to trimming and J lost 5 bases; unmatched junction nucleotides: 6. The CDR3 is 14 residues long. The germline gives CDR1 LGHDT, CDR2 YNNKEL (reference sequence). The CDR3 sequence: CASSPLTGAYGYTF. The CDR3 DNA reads TGTGCCAGCAGCCCCCTGACAGGGGCTTATGGCTACACCTTC.

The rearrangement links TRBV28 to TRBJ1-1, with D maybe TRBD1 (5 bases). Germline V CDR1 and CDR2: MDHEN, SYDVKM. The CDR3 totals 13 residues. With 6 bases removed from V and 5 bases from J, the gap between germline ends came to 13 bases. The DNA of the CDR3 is TGTGCCAGCAGGAGGTCCGGGGGAACTGAAGCTTTCTTT. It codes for CASRRSGGTEAFF. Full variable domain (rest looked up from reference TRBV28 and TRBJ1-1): DVKVTQSSRYLVKRTGEKVFLECVQDMDHENMFWYRQDPGLGLRLIYFSYDVKMKEKGDIPEGYSVSREKKERFSLILESASTNQTSMYLCASRRSGGTEAFFGQGTRLTVV.

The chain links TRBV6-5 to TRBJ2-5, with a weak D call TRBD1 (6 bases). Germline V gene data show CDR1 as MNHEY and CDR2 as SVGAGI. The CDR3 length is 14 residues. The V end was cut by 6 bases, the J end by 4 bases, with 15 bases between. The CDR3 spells CASSTNPGVETQYF. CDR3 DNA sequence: TGTGCCAGCAGCACCAACCCAGGGGTAGAGACCCAGTACTTC.

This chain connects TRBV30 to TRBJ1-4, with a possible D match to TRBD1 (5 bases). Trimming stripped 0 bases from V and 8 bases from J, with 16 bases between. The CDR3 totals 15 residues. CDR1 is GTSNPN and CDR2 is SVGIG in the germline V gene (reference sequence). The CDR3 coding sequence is TGTGCCTGGAGTGTCGGGAGGGGCCCGGGAGAAAAACTGTTTTTT. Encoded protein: CAWSVGRGPGEKLFF.

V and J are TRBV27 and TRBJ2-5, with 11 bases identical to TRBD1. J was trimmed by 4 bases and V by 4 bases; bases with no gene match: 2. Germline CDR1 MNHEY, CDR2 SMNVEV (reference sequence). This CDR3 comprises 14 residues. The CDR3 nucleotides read TGTGCCAGCAGTTCCGGGACAGGGGGAGAGACCCAGTACTTC. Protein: CASSSGTGGETQYF.

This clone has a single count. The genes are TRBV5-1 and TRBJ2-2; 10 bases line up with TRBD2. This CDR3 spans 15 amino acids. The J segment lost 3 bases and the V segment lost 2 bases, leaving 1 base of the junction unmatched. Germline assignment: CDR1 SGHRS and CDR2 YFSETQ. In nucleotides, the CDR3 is TGCGCCAGCAGCTTTGGACTAGCGGACACCGGGGAGCTGTTTTTT. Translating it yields CASSFGLADTGELFF.

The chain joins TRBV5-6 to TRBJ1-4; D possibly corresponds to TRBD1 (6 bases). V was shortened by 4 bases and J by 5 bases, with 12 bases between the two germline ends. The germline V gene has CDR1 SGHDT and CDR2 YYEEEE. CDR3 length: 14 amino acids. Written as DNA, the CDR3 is TGTGCCAGCAGCCTGGGGGCCCGAAATGAAAAACTGTTTTTT. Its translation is CASSLGARNEKLFF.

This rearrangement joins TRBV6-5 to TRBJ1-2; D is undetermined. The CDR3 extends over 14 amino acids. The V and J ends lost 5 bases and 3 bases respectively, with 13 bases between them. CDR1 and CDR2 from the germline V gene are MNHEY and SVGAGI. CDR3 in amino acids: CASSQLLSDYGYTF. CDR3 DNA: TGTGCCAGCAGTCAACTTTTGAGCGACTATGGCTACACCTTC.

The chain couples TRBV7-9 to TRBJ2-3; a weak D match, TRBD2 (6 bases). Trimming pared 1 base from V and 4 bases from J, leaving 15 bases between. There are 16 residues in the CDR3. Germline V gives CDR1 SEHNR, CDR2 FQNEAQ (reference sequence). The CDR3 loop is CASSLVRQGGADTQYF. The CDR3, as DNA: TGTGCCAGCAGCTTAGTGAGGCAGGGAGGCGCAGATACGCAGTATTTT.

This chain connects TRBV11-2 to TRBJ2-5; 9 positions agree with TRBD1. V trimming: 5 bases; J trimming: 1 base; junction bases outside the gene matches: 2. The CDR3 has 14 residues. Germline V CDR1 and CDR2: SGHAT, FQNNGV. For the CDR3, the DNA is TGTGCCAGCAGCCGGACAGGGGCCCAAGAGACCCAGTACTTC. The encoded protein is CASSRTGAQETQYF.

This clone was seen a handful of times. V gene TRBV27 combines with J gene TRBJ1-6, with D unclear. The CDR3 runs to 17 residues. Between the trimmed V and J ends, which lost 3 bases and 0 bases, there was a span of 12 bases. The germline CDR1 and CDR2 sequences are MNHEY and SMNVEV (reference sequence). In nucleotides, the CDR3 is TGTGCCAGCAGTTTTGTCGCCTTCAGCTCCTATAATTCACCCCTCCACTTT. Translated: CASSFVAFSSYNSPLHF.

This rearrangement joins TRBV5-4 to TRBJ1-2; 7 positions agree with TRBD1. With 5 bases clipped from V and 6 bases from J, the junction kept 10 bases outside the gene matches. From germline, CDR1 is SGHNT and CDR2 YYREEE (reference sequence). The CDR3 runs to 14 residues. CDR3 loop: CASRPSTGWHGYTF. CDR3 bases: TGTGCCAGCAGACCATCGACAGGGTGGCATGGCTACACCTTC.